This T cell receptor beta chain derives from a study of CD8 T cells in Susac syndrome. The length of the CDR3 is 12 residues. Germline V gene lookup returns CDR1 LNHNV and CDR2 YYDKDF (reference sequence). V lost 3 bases, J lost 11 bases, and 6 bases stayed unmatched. About 0.45 to 1 ug RNA was reverse transcribed with random hexamers. The immunoSEQ assay covered 54 Vbeta and 13 Jbeta segments for CDR3. TCRdb itself ran the immunoSEQ multiplex PCR reads through MiXCR, one entry per CDR3 protein. The repertoire holds roughly 150,000 distinct CDR3 sequences, with roughly 96% as singletons. The genes are TRBV15 and TRBJ1-1; 7 bases are shared with TRBD1. The specimen sequenced was CD4+ T cells from PBMCs. This receptor was taken from a human donor with Susac syndrome. Here the CDR3 reads CATSSDRVKAFF. As DNA, the CDR3 is TGTGCCACCAGCAGTGACAGGGTGAAGGCTTTCTTT.